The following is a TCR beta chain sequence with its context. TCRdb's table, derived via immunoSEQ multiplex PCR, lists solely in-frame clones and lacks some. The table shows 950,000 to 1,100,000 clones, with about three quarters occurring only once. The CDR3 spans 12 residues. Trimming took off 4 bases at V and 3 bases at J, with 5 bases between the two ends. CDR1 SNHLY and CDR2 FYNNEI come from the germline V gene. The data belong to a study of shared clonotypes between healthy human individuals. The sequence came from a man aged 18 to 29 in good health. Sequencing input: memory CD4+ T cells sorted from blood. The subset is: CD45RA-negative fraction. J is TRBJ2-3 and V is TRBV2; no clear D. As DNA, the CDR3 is TGTGCCAGCAGTGCTCAGACAGATACGCAGTATTTT. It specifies CASSAQTDTQYF.